This T cell receptor beta chain was sequenced for a study of blood T cell repertoires in COVID-19. The germline V and J ends were trimmed by 5 bases and 5 bases, with 16 bases remaining between them. CDR3 length: 15 amino acids. Germline CDR1 SGHVS, CDR2 FQNEAQ. The assay was immunoSEQ multiplex PCR, and TCRdb's table has in-frame clones only and misses some. The data contain 200,000 or so clones, roughly three quarters of them singletons. The chain carries TRBV7-8 and TRBJ1-5; TRBD1 might be the D (5 bases). The specimen was peripheral blood. This sequence originates from a man between 60 and 75 years old with active or convalescent COVID-19. The CDR3 spells CASSTNQQGYQPQHF. The CDR3 DNA sequence: TGTGCCAGCAGCACAAACCAGCAGGGATATCAGCCCCAGCATTTT.